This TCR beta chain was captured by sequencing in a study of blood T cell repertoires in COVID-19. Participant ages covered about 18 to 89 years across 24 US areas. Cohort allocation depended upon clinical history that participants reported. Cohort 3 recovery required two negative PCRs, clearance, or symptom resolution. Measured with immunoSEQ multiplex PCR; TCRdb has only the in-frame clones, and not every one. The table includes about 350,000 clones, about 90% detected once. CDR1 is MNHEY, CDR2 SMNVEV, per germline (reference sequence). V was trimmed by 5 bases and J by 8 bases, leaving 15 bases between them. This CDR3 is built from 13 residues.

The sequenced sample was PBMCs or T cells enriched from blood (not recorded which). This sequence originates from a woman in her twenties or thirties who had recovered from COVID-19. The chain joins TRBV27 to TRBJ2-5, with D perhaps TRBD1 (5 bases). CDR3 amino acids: CASSLPGSRTQYF. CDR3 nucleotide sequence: TGTGCCAGCAGTCTCCCAGGGTCCCGAACCCAGTACTTC.